This paragraph covers one TCR beta chain sequence. In the study's own analysis: Estimation of nucleated cell counts relied on the amplification of reference gene primers. Repertoires were generated with immunoSEQ multiplex PCR, while TCRdb's copy carries only in-frame clones and drops some. V, J and clone size derive from that table, while D and trimming were established from the DNA sequence. The sample carries 150,000 to 200,000 clones, almost 80% recorded once. CDR1 and CDR2 from the germline V gene are MNHNS and SASEGT. Trimming took 2 bases from V and 0 from J, leaving 12 bases between them. CDR3 size: 16 residues. This sample stems from a study of blood T cell repertoires in COVID-19. Background on the study: COVID-19 samples collected from the United States, Italy and Spain covered acute and convalescent phases. The analysed material was cDNA or gDNA that came from T cells, B-cell-depleted T cells, or PBMCs.

Sequenced sample: peripheral blood. The chain couples TRBV6-1 to TRBJ2-3, with D possibly TRBD2 on 6 matching bases. The TCR comes from a man aged 60 to 69 with active or convalescent COVID-19. CDR3 in DNA: TGTGCCAGCAGTGAATTCGGGGGATCCAGCACAGATACGCAGTATTTT. Its translation is CASSEFGGSSTDTQYF.